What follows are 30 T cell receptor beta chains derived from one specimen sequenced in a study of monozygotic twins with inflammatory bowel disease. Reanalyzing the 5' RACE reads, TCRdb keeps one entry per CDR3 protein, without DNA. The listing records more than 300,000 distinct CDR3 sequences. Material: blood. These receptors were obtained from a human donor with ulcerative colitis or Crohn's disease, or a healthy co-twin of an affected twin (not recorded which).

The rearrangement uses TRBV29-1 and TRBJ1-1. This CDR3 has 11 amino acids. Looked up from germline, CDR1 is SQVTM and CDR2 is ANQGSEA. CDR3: CSVSGLAEAFF.

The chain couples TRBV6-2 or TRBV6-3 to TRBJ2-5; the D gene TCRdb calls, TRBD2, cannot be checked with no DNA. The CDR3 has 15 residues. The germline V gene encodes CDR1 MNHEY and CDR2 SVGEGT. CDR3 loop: CASRRTGTRKETQYF.

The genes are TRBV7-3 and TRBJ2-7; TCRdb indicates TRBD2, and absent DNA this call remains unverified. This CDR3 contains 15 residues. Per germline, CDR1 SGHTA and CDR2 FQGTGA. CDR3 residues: CASRQGPGPTYEQYF.

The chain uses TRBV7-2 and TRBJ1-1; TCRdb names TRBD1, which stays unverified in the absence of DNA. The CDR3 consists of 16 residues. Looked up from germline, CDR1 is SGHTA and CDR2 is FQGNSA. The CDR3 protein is CASRETGGARITEAFF. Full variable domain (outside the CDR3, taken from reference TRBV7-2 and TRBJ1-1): GAGVSQSPSNKVTEKGKDVELRCDPISGHTALYWYRQSLGQGLEFLIYFQGNSAPDKSGLPSDRFSAERTGGSVSTLTIQRTQQEDSAVYLCASRETGGARITEAFFGQGTRLTVV.

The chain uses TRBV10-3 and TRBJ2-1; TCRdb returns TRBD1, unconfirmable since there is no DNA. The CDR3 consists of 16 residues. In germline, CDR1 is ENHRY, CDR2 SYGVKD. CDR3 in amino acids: CAISGGDRVSYNEQFF.

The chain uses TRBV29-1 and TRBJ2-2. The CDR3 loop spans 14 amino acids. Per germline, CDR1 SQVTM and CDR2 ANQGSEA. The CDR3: CSVDSRANTGELFF.

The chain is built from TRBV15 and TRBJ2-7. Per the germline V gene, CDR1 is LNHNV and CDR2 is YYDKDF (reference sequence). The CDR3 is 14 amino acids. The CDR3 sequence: CATSRDSDRWEQYF.

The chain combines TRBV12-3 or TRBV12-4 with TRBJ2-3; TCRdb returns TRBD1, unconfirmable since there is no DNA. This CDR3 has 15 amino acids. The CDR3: CASSSFSTGRDTQYF.

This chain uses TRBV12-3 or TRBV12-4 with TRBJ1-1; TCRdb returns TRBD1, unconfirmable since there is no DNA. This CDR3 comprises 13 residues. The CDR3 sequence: CASRSGTALEAFF.

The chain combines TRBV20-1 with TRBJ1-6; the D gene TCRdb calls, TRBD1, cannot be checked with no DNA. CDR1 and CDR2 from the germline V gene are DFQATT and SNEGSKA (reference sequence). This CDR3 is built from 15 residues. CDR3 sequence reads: CSATPLILNNSPLHF.

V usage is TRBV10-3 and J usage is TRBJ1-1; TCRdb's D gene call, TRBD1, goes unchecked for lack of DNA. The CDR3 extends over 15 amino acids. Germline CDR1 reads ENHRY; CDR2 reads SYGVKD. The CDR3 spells CAISASGTGLSEAFF.

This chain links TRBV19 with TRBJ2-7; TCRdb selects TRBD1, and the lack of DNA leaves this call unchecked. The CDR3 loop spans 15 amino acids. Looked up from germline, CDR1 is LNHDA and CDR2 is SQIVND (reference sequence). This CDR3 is CASSIDGQPVYEQYF.

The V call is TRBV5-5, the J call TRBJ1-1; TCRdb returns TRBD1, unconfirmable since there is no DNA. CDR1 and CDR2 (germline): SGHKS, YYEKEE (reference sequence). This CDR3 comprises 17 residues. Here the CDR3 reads CTSSLAFGGGRDTEAFF.

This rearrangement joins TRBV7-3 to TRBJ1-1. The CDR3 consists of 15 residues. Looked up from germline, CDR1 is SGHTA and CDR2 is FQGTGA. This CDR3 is CASSLNTATNTEAFF.

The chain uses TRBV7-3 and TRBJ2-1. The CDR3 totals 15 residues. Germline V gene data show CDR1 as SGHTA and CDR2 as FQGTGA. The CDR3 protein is CASSLGQSPYNEQFF.

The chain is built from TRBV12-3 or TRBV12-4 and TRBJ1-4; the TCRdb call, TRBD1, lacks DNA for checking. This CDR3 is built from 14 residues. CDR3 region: CASSSGQGRGKLFF.

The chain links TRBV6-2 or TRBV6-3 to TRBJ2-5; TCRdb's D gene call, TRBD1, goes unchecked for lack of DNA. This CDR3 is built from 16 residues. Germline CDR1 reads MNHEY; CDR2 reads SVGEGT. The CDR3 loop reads CASSYPTTWARGTQYF.

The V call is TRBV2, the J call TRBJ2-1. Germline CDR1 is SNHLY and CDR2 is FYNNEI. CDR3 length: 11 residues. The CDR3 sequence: CARTFGNEQFF.

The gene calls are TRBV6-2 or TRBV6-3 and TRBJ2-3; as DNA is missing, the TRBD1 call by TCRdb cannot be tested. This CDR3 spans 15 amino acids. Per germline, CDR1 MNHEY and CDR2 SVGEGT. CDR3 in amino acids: CASSYSTGHTDTQYF.

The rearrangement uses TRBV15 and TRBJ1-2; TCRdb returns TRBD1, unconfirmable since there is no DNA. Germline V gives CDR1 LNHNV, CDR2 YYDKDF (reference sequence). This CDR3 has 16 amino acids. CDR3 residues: CATSSGTGGTDYGYTF.

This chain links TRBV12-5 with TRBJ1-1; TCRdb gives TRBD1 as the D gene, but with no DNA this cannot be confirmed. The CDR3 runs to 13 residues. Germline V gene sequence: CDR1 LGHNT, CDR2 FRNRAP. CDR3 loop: CASGLVGGVEAFF.

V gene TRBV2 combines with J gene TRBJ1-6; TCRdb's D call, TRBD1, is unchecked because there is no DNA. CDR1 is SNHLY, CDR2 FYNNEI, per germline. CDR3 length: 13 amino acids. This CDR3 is CASSDSGESPLHF.

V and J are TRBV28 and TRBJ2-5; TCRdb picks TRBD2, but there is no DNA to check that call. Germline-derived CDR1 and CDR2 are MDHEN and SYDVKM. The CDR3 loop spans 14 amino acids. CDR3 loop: CASSLTGLEETQYF.

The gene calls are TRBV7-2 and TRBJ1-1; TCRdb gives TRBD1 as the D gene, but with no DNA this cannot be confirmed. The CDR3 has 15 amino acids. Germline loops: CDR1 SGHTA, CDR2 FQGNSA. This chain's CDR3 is CASSPPGPQRPEAFF. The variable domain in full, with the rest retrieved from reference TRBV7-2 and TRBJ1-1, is GAGVSQSPSNKVTEKGKDVELRCDPISGHTALYWYRQSLGQGLEFLIYFQGNSAPDKSGLPSDRFSAERTGGSVSTLTIQRTQQEDSAVYLCASSPPGPQRPEAFFGQGTRLTVV.

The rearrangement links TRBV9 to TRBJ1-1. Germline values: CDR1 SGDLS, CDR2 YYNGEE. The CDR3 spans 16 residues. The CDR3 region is CASSVEPHILNTEAFF. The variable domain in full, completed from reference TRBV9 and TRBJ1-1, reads DSGVTQTPKHLITATGQRVTLRCSPRSGDLSVYWYQQSLDQGLQFLIQYYNGEERAKGNILERFSAQQFPDLHSELNLSSLELGDSALYFCASSVEPHILNTEAFFGQGTRLTVV.

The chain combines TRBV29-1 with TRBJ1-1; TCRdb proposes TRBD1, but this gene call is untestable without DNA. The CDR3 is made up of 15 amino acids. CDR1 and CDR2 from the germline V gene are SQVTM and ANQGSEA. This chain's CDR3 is CSSLGTDPRNTEAFF.

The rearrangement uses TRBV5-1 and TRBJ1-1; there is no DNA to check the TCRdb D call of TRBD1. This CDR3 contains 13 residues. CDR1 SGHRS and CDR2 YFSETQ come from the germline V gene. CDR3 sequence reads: CASSFSGPFGAFF.

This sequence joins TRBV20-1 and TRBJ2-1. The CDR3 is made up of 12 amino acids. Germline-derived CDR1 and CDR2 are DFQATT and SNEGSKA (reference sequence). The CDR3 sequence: CSARALYNEQFF.

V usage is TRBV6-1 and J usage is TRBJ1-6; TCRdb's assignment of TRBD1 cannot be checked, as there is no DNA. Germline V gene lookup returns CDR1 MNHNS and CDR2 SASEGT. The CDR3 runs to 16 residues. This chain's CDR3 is CASSKDRAPYNSPLHF.

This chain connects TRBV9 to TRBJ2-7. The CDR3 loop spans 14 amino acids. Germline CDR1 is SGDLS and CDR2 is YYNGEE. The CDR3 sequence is CASSRERGPYEQYF.